This TCR beta chain was profiled in a study of cytomegalovirus exposure and HLA in healthy donors. Findings and limits, study-wide: Earlier findings revealed that most TCR beta V segments proved productive either about 87% or about 30% of the time. As a later analysis revealed, most CMV-associated TCR beta chains appeared HLA-restricted. In a later analysis, HLA-associated TCR beta chains were more clonally expanded than equally common others.

The PCR contained 60 Vbeta and 13 Jbeta primers. TCRdb keeps only in-frame clones here, not all; method: immunoSEQ multiplex PCR. The sample yields 210,000 or so clones, around 85% seen once. To note about this clone: Its cognate antigen is unknown.

Sequencing was performed on PBMCs. The TCR comes from a human donor in good health.

CDR3 sequence: CASSRGERELGTDTQYF. The CDR3 DNA sequence: TGTGCCAGTAGTAGAGGGGAGCGGGAGCTCGGCACAGATACGCAGTATTTT. The rearrangement links TRBV19 to TRBJ2-3; TRBD2 agrees at 8 bases. J lost 1 base, V lost 4 bases, and 10 bases had no gene match. This CDR3 region has 17 residues. Per the germline V gene, CDR1 is LNHDA and CDR2 is SQIVND (reference sequence).